The 23 T cell receptor beta chains below all came from one sample that was sequenced in a study of early T cells in non-severe SARS-CoV-2 infection. Via MiXCR, TCRdb re-called the 5' RACE reads, giving one row per CDR3 protein. Of 57,000 or so distinct CDR3 sequences listed, 12% are singletons. The sequenced sample was whole blood, obtained at baseline. These receptors were obtained from an adult who was a healthcare worker with PCR-confirmed SARS-CoV-2 infection or an uninfected control (not recorded which). The donor label of this sample is uncertain.

CDR3 sequence: CATIRSKGNEQFF. DNA of the CDR3: TGTGCCACTATACGTAGTAAGGGGAATGAGCAGTTCTTC. This sequence joins TRBV6-4 and TRBJ2-1; TRBD1 might be the D (5 bases). V gave up 10 bases and J gave up 7 bases, with 17 bases separating them. The CDR3 is made up of 13 amino acids. Germline-derived CDR1 and CDR2 are MRHNA and SNTAGT.

This clonotype was detected only a few times. This chain's CDR3 is CSAISLASNTGELFF. The CDR3 nucleotides read TGCAGTGCCATTTCACTAGCGTCGAACACCGGGGAGCTGTTTTTT. This chain links TRBV20-1 with TRBJ2-2, with 7 bases that match TRBD2. With V trimmed by 6 bases and J by 0 bases, 7 bases remained unmatched. CDR3 size: 15 residues. Per the germline V gene, CDR1 is DFQATT and CDR2 is SNEGSKA (reference sequence).

The genes are TRBV27 and TRBJ1-4; unclear D gene. V lost 6 bases and J 8 bases, leaving 16 bases between the germline ends. The CDR3 loop spans 14 amino acids. Germline V lookup: CDR1 MNHEY, CDR2 SMNVEV (reference sequence). CDR3 DNA sequence: TGTGCCAGCAGGAGCCGGGTTGATAGAGAAAAACTGTTTTTT. Translating it yields CASRSRVDREKLFF.

In the case of this clonotype: This may be a read error, as it is one base from a much larger clone. CDR3 bases: TGTGCCACCAGTGTTGGAGGGACACCCTACTATGGCTACACCTTC. This encodes CATSVGGTPYYGYTF. The chain combines TRBV24-1 with TRBJ1-2; perhaps TRBD1 as D (6 bases). The V end lost 5 bases, the J end lost 3 bases, and 15 bases lay between the germline ends. Germline V gene data show CDR1 as KGHDR and CDR2 as SFDVKD. There are 15 residues in the CDR3.

There are many counts of this clonotype. This chain links TRBV29-1 with TRBJ2-1; TRBD2 might be the D (6 bases). The CDR3 extends over 13 amino acids. Germline values: CDR1 SQVTM, CDR2 ANQGSEA. V was trimmed by 6 bases and J by 4 bases, leaving 13 bases between them. CDR3 sequence: CSVPFGGYNEQFF. In DNA form, the CDR3 reads TGCAGCGTGCCTTTCGGGGGATACAATGAGCAGTTCTTC.

This clonotype was detected a few times. This rearrangement joins TRBV19 to TRBJ2-5; a possible D gene is TRBD2 (5 bases). CDR3 size: 16 residues. Germline V gene sequence: CDR1 LNHDA, CDR2 SQIVND (reference sequence). Trimming took off 6 bases at V and 7 bases at J, with 24 bases between the two ends. The CDR3 DNA reads TGTGCCAGTAGCCGATTCCGGGAAAGTAAACCTGGGACCCAGTACTTC. Its protein is CASSRFRESKPGTQYF.

The chain has TRBV5-1 and TRBJ2-5, with D hard to call. Germline values: CDR1 SGHRS, CDR2 YFSETQ. The CDR3 covers 15 residues. The V and J ends lost 1 base and 0 bases respectively, with 10 bases between them. CDR3 nucleotides: TGCGCCAGCAGCTTGAGTTCCACCTACCAAGAGACCCAGTACTTC. This codes for CASSLSSTYQETQYF.

This clonotype was recorded a few times. The chain combines TRBV20-1 with TRBJ1-5; D perhaps matches TRBD1 (6 bases). V dropped 3 bases and J dropped 9 bases, with 12 bases sitting between them. Germline lookup yields CDR1 DFQATT and CDR2 SNEGSKA (reference sequence). This CDR3 has 12 amino acids. CDR3 in DNA: TGCAGTGCTAGTTCGGGACAAAGGCCCCAGCATTTT. This codes for CSASSGQRPQHF.

V gene TRBV11-3 combines with J gene TRBJ2-5; D remains unclear. V dropped 5 bases and J dropped 13 bases, with 5 bases sitting between them. The CDR3 sequence is 8 residues long. Germline values: CDR1 SGHNT, CDR2 YENEEA. The CDR3 DNA reads TGTGCCAGCAGCCCACCGTACTTC. Protein product: CASSPPYF. Using reference TRBV11-3 and TRBJ2-5 for the parts outside the CDR3, the full variable domain is EAGVVQSPRYKIIEKKQPVAFWCNPISGHNTLYWYLQNLGQGPELLIRYENEEAVDDSQLPKDRFSAERLKGVDSTLKIQPAELGDSAVYLCASSPPYFGPGTRLLVL.

The chain uses TRBV12-3 or TRBV12-4 and TRBJ2-2, with D perhaps TRBD1 (5 bases). Trimming cost V 8 bases and J 0 bases, with 7 bases left between them. This CDR3 is 13 amino acids long. The CDR3 nucleotides read TGTGCCAGCGAGACAGCGAACACCGGGGAGCTGTTTTTT. It codes for CASETANTGELFF.

V gene TRBV25-1 combines with J gene TRBJ1-2; no clear D gene. Germline CDR1 and CDR2: MGHDK and SYGVNS. CDR3 size: 12 residues. Trimming pared 3 bases from V and 4 bases from J, leaving 6 bases between. The CDR3 reads CASSDGFYGYTF. CDR3 coding DNA: TGTGCCAGCAGTGACGGGTTCTATGGCTACACCTTC.

This clonotype came up a few times. V is TRBV6-5 and J is TRBJ2-1; 7 positions agree with TRBD2. The CDR3 runs 14 residues. Germline loops: CDR1 MNHEY, CDR2 SVGAGI. The V and J ends lost 7 bases and 0 bases, in that order; junction bases with no gene match: 3. The CDR3 sequence: CASKLASSYNEQFF. The DNA for the CDR3 is TGTGCCAGCAAACTAGCGAGCTCCTACAATGAGCAGTTCTTC.

The chain recombines TRBV2 with TRBJ1-6, with 7 nucleotides matching TRBD1. V shed 11 bases and J 7 bases; nucleotides not matched to a gene: 8. The CDR3 covers 13 residues. Germline CDR1 reads SNHLY; CDR2 reads FYNNEI. The DNA of the CDR3 is TGTGCCGGCGACAGGGACCCGAATTCACCCCTCCACTTT. Translating it yields CAGDRDPNSPLHF.

This clonotype turned up a few times. This chain joins TRBV9 and TRBJ2-6; D gene unclear. The CDR3 runs to 18 residues. Germline V gives CDR1 SGDLS, CDR2 YYNGEE. V lost 0 bases, J lost 4 bases, and 17 bases lay in between. CDR3: CASSVGPWQTSGANVLTF. As DNA, the CDR3 is TGTGCCAGCAGCGTAGGCCCCTGGCAGACATCCGGGGCCAACGTCCTGACTTTC.

This clonotype appeared many times. The rearrangement uses TRBV7-2 and TRBJ1-2; no clear D gene. Trimming pared 1 base from V and 2 bases from J, leaving 8 bases between. Germline CDR1 and CDR2: SGHTA and FQGNSA. The CDR3 sequence is 14 residues long. The CDR3 spells CASSLGGTNYGYTF. DNA of the CDR3: TGTGCCAGCAGCTTAGGCGGAACCAACTATGGCTACACCTTC.

The chain combines TRBV7-8 with TRBJ2-7; 8 bases match TRBD2. This CDR3 has 15 amino acids. The V gene's germline CDR1 is SGHVS and CDR2 FQNEAQ. Germline trimming cut 3 bases from V and 3 bases from J; bases unmatched to any gene: 7. As DNA, the CDR3 is TGTGCCAGCAGCTTGAGGCGGGGGGCCCGCTACGAGCAGTACGTC. Translated, it gives CASSLRRGARYEQYV.

This clonotype was counted a few times. The rearrangement joins TRBV5-1 to TRBJ1-1; D is unclear. V lost 0 bases and J 6 bases, leaving 21 bases between the germline ends. Germline CDR1 and CDR2: SGHRS and YFSETQ. This CDR3 has 17 amino acids. CDR3 coding DNA: TGCGCCAGCAGCTTGGTAGGTATGGAAGGGAGAAGAGCTGAAGCTTTCTTT. As protein: CASSLVGMEGRRAEAFF. The full variable domain, in which reference TRBV5-1 and TRBJ1-1 provide the parts outside the CDR3, is KAGVTQTPRYLIKTRGQQVTLSCSPISGHRSVSWYQQTPGQGLQFLFEYFSETQRNKGNFPGRFSGRQFSNSRSEMNVSTLELGDSALYLCASSLVGMEGRRAEAFFGQGTRLTVV.

J is TRBJ1-4 and V is TRBV7-9; 7 bases fit TRBD1. Trimming took 5 bases from V and 5 from J; bases not matched to a gene: 11. From germline, CDR1 is SEHNR and CDR2 FQNEAQ (reference sequence). The CDR3 sequence is 16 residues long. The CDR3 DNA is TGTGCCAGCAGCCCGGGGACAGTGAACATGAATGAAAAACTGTTTTTT. This sequence encodes CASSPGTVNMNEKLFF.

This clonotype was seen at least ten times. The rearrangement uses TRBV20-1 and TRBJ2-2, with D perhaps matching TRBD2 (6 bases). The CDR3 contains 16 residues. Trimming took off 3 bases at V and 0 bases at J, with 14 bases between the two ends. Germline V lookup: CDR1 DFQATT, CDR2 SNEGSKA (reference sequence). CDR3 coding DNA: TGCAGTGCTAGCGGAGGGGCGATATCGAACACCGGGGAGCTGTTTTTT. This encodes CSASGGAISNTGELFF.

This clonotype has at least ten counts. V and J are TRBV10-1 and TRBJ2-5; D is perhaps TRBD1 (6 bases). V dropped 6 bases and J dropped 2 bases, with 16 bases sitting between them. Germline loops: CDR1 WNHNN, CDR2 SYGVQD (reference sequence). The CDR3 sequence is 15 residues long. CDR3 DNA sequence: TGCGCCAGCAGCTCTACAGGGACCCCTCAAGAGACCCAGTACTTC. Amino acids: CASSSTGTPQETQYF.

V and J are TRBV29-1 and TRBJ2-3; D is ambiguous. V was cut by 3 bases and J by 1 base, with 8 bases left in between. The length of the CDR3 is 13 residues. Per germline, CDR1 SQVTM and CDR2 ANQGSEA. The CDR3 nucleotides are TGCAGCGTTGATTCGTCAGGCACAGATACGCAGTATTTT. Amino acids: CSVDSSGTDTQYF.

This clonotype was observed many times. This chain connects TRBV7-3 to TRBJ2-2; 7 nucleotides align to TRBD1. CDR1 and CDR2 from the germline V gene are SGHTA and FQGTGA. This CDR3 is built from 15 residues. Germline trimming cut 5 bases from V and 6 bases from J; bases unmatched to any gene: 9. CDR3 sequence (DNA): TGTGCCAGCAGCATCGATGGGACAGTCGCCGGGGAGCTGTTTTTT. Its translation is CASSIDGTVAGELFF.

Only a few counts were recorded for this clonotype. The CDR3 loop reads CASSPGVNNEKLFF. CDR3 nucleotides: TGTGCCAGCAGCCCCGGCGTGAATAATGAAAAACTGTTTTTT. This rearrangement joins TRBV9 to TRBJ1-4; D is undetermined. The CDR3 length is 14 residues. V lost 4 bases and J lost 4, with 11 bases in between. From germline, CDR1 is SGDLS and CDR2 YYNGEE.